Listed below are T cell receptor beta chains from one sample, sequenced in a study of PD-1 blockade in classical Hodgkin lymphoma. This table comes from immunoSEQ multiplex PCR, and its TCRdb copy is limited to in-frame clones, with some not included. In the table there are over 10,000 clones, around nine tenths of which are singletons. The sequences come from CD4+ T cells from blood, collected before the fourth cycle of nivolumab. Every receptor here comes from a human donor with classical Hodgkin lymphoma. Each CDR3 is given with its conserved first and last residue. Each record gives: clone size, J gene, V gene, CDR3 protein. Only part of the rows carry a size: once, few, many, or a class if the clone is expanded.

-	TRBJ2-5	TRBV4-2	CASRLAGGGETQYF
-	TRBJ1-1	TRBV6-1	CASSVGPGQPFEAFF
-	TRBJ1-1	TRBV10-2	CASRKDMRNTEAFF
once	TRBJ2-5	TRBV5-8	CASSLGTGREGWTQYF
-	TRBJ2-3	TRBV5-1	CASSLATSGTSTDTQYF
-	TRBJ2-1	TRBV29-1	CSVAGGARNEQFF
-	TRBJ1-2	TRBV11-2	CASSTPGTGGFSYTF
-	TRBJ2-1	TRBV6-6	CASSAASGYNEQFF
-	TRBJ2-7	TRBV11-1	CASSTRGKGYEQYF
-	TRBJ1-1	TRBV5-4	CASSVGQLNTEAFF
-	TRBJ1-2	TRBV10-3	CAISGGTGRYGYTF
-	TRBJ2-3	TRBV11-3	CASSLRGSSGGSTQYF
few	TRBJ2-3	TRBV15	CAISAGAGSTDTQYF
-	TRBJ2-2	TRBV9	CASSVYSGELFF
-	TRBJ1-1	TRBV19	CATSTRGTEAFF
few	TRBJ1-1	TRBV7-9	CASSLAGQTEAFF
-	TRBJ2-3	TRBV5-1	CASSSLANTDTQYF
-	TRBJ2-7	TRBV5-1	CASSPGTGLSYEQYF
-	TRBJ1-3	TRBV7-2	CASSFTGTGGGPTIYF
-	TRBJ1-5	TRBV7-8	CASSLAGQPQHF